This T cell receptor beta chain originates from a study of T cell responses to AZD1222 COVID-19 vaccine. Study-level points and caveats: Mostly white British, mostly female donors; authors suggested clonal diversity may be underestimated. At baseline, just five to seven AZD1222 recipients tested seropositive.

This CDR3 is built from 15 residues. V lost 0 bases and J 2 bases, leaving 11 bases between the germline ends. Germline V lookup: CDR1 SGHDT, CDR2 YYEEEE. Profiling relied on immunoSEQ multiplex PCR, and the TCRdb table lists in-frame clones only, not all of them. The top ten hold less than 5% of the sample, which has over 85,000 clones, around 81% seen once. Details on this clone: Its specificity is not known.

The clonotype originates from an adult in good health. The sequences come from peripheral blood, collected on day 0 of AZD1222 vaccination. J is TRBJ2-5 and V is TRBV5-6; possibly TRBD2 for D (5 bases). The CDR3 region is CASSLVKRIQETQYF. The DNA of the CDR3 is TGTGCCAGCAGCTTGGTCAAGCGGATACAAGAGACCCAGTACTTC.